This passage covers 17 T cell receptor beta chains from one sample sequenced in a study of metastatic and nonmetastatic thyroid tumors. None of the patients had undergone any treatment ahead of thyroid surgery. TCRdb used MiXCR to call clones anew from the PCR reads. Of some 17,000 clones listed, around a third are singletons. The sequencing sample was made of tumor tissue. These receptors all stem from a female donor with papillary thyroid cancer or a benign thyroid nodule (not recorded which). Some clones in this sample may be carry-over from other donors' samples.

This clone showed up many times. A much more abundant neighbour one base away suggests this may be a read error. This sample includes further DNA sequences coding for the same CDR3. The V call is TRBV28, the J call TRBJ2-3, with D perhaps TRBD2 (6 bases). This CDR3 has 15 residues. CDR1 is MDHEN and CDR2 is SYDVKM in the germline V gene. This CDR3 reads CASSPPSGLTDTQYF. CDR3 nucleotides: TGCGCCAGCAGTCCCCCCAGCGGGCTCACAGATACGCAGTATTTT.

The J gene is TRBJ1-2, the V gene TRBV7-8; D not resolved. Trimming stripped 4 bases from V and 8 bases from J, with 20 bases between. CDR3 size: 15 residues. Germline lookup yields CDR1 SGHVS and CDR2 FQNEAQ. CDR3 region: CASSSLSGQRWGYTF. The CDR3 coding sequence is TGTGCCAGCAGCTCCCTAAGCGGTCAGCGGTGGGGCTACACCTTC.

The CDR3 DNA follows: TGTGCCAGCAGCCGCGGGACGGAGAGCTACGAGCAGTACTTC. As protein: CASSRGTESYEQYF. The chain employs TRBV3-1 and TRBJ2-7, with a weak D call TRBD2 (6 bases). Germline V gene lookup returns CDR1 LGHDT and CDR2 YNNKEL (reference sequence). V lost 4 bases, J lost 3 bases, and 13 bases lay in between. The length of the CDR3 is 14 residues.

This clone is judged medium-sized. The chain joins TRBV11-3 to TRBJ2-3; no clear D gene. V was shortened by 5 bases and J by 2 bases, with 5 bases between the two germline ends. CDR1 is SGHNT, CDR2 YENEEA, per germline. The CDR3 has 12 amino acids. This CDR3 reads CASSHDTDTQYF. In nucleotides, the CDR3 is TGTGCCAGCAGCCACGACACAGATACGCAGTATTTT.

There are many counts of this clone. The V gene is TRBV20-1, the J gene TRBJ2-7; D possibly corresponds to TRBD1 (5 bases). V shed 0 bases and J shed 1 base, with 10 bases lying between them. The germline V gene encodes CDR1 DFQATT and CDR2 SNEGSKA (reference sequence). CDR3 length: 14 amino acids. CDR3 sequence: CSARDATESYEQYF. The CDR3 DNA is TGCAGTGCTAGAGACGCGACAGAGTCCTACGAGCAGTACTTC.

This clone was seen a handful of times. The rearrangement uses TRBV7-2 and TRBJ1-2, with 7 bases lining up with TRBD1. Germline V gives CDR1 SGHTA, CDR2 FQGNSA. This CDR3 is 11 amino acids long. V gave up 3 bases and J gave up 13 bases; unmatched junction bases: 5. In DNA, the CDR3 is TGTGCCAGCAGCTTGGGACAGTTGGCCACCTTC. This encodes CASSLGQLATF.

On this clone: This likely comes from a read error, as the CDR3 has no conserved phenylalanine or tryptophan at its end. This chain joins TRBV3-1 and TRBJ2-5; D not certain. This CDR3 is 16 amino acids long. Trimming removed 1 base from V and 4 bases from J, with 16 bases in between. Germline CDR1 reads LGHDT; CDR2 reads YNNKEL (reference sequence). CDR3: CASSQGDNAAPETQYC. The CDR3 nucleotides read TGTGCCAGCAGCCAAGGTGACAACGCGGCTCCAGAGACCCAGTACTGC.

The V gene is TRBV27, the J gene TRBJ1-3, with 8 bases matching TRBD1. This CDR3 has 18 amino acids. CDR1 and CDR2 from the germline V gene are MNHEY and SMNVEV (reference sequence). The trim removed 6 bases at V and 3 bases at J, leaving 16 bases unmatched. The CDR3 reads CASSTGARGQYGGNTIYF. The CDR3 DNA sequence: TGTGCCAGCAGCACAGGGGCCAGGGGGCAGTACGGTGGAAACACCATATATTTT.

This clone was seen more than once but under ten times. The identical CDR3 is also encoded by other nucleotide sequences in the sample. V gene TRBV28 combines with J gene TRBJ1-2; the D gene is possibly TRBD1 (5 bases). This CDR3 is 12 amino acids long. Trimming pared 3 bases from V and 6 bases from J, leaving 8 bases between. The V gene's germline CDR1 is MDHEN and CDR2 SYDVKM. The CDR3 sequence is CASSFGGDGYTF. The CDR3 DNA sequence: TGTGCCAGCAGTTTCGGGGGTGATGGCTACACCTTC.

This clone is judged medium-sized. This sequence joins TRBV7-9 and TRBJ2-7, with 8 bases fitting TRBD2. This CDR3 comprises 15 residues. Looked up from germline, CDR1 is SEHNR and CDR2 is FQNEAQ (reference sequence). J lost 8 bases, V lost 5 bases, and 14 bases had no gene match. CDR3 nucleotide sequence: TGTGCCAGCAGCCTGCCGGGACTAGTTGGGGGAAAGCAGTACTTC. Its translation is CASSLPGLVGGKQYF.

This clone appeared a single time. The CDR3 region is CSARRMEGSYEQYF. The CDR3 coding sequence is TGCAGTGCTAGGCGGATGGAGGGATCCTACGAGCAGTACTTC. The chain joins TRBV20-1 to TRBJ2-7; possibly TRBD2 for D (6 bases). V gave up 3 bases and J gave up 1 base, with 13 bases separating them. The CDR3 is 14 amino acids. The V gene's germline CDR1 is DFQATT and CDR2 SNEGSKA (reference sequence).

This clone was seen a handful of times. The V and J genes are TRBV5-1 and TRBJ2-7; D not certain. The CDR3 length is 14 residues. In germline, CDR1 is SGHRS, CDR2 YFSETQ. V lost 0 bases to trimming and J lost 2 bases, with 9 bases between them. This chain's CDR3 is CASSLGHSTYEQYF. The CDR3 DNA sequence: TGCGCCAGCAGCTTGGGGCATTCTACCTACGAGCAGTACTTC.

The chain carries TRBV6-5 and TRBJ1-2; D is perhaps TRBD1 (6 bases). The CDR3 is 16 amino acids. Trimming cost V 0 bases and J 2 bases, with 13 bases left between them. Germline CDR1 MNHEY, CDR2 SVGAGI. DNA for the CDR3: TGTGCCAGCAGTTACTCACCGGACAGAAACAACTATGGCTACACCTTC. Translating gives CASSYSPDRNNYGYTF.

The chain couples TRBV4-1 to TRBJ2-7; D tentatively fits TRBD1 or TRBD2 (5 bases each). Germline V gene lookup returns CDR1 MGHRA and CDR2 YSYEKL. V was trimmed by 4 bases and J by 6 bases, leaving 7 bases between them. This CDR3 has 11 residues. The CDR3 loop is CASSPGGEQYF. The CDR3 DNA reads TGCGCCAGCAGCCCTGGGGGCGAGCAGTACTTC.

This clone was found a few times. The rearrangement uses TRBV2 and TRBJ2-6; D call uncertain. The CDR3 contains 15 residues. Germline V lookup: CDR1 SNHLY, CDR2 FYNNEI. V lost 5 bases and J 0 bases, leaving 8 bases between the germline ends. This CDR3 reads CASSYTDSGANVLTF. CDR3 coding DNA: TGTGCCAGCAGTTACACGGACTCTGGGGCCAACGTCCTGACTTTC. The full variable domain, completed using reference TRBV2 and TRBJ2-6, is EPEVTQTPSHQVTQMGQEVILRCVPISNHLYFYWYRQILGQKVEFLVSFYNNEISEKSEIFDDQFSVERPDGSNFTLKIRSTKLEDSAMYFCASSYTDSGANVLTFGAGSRLTVL.

This clone has a count of ten or more. The rearrangement uses TRBV10-3 and TRBJ2-1; the match to TRBD2 covers 9 bases. Germline values: CDR1 ENHRY, CDR2 SYGVKD. V lost 2 bases to trimming and J lost 7 bases; unmatched junction nucleotides: 9. This CDR3 is 16 amino acids long. The CDR3, as DNA: TGTGCCATCAGTGAGCCGGGGGGCGGGAGGGCAAATGAGCAGTTCTTC. It is translated as CAISEPGGGRANEQFF.

By share of the sample, this clone is medium-sized. The chain employs TRBV6-5 and TRBJ1-2; D is possibly TRBD1 (6 bases). The germline V gene has CDR1 MNHEY and CDR2 SVGAGI. V lost 2 bases and J lost 4, with 8 bases in between. This CDR3 spans 13 amino acids. The DNA for the CDR3 is TGTGCCAGCAGTTACAAGGGGGTCTATGGCTACACCTTC. Its translation is CASSYKGVYGYTF.